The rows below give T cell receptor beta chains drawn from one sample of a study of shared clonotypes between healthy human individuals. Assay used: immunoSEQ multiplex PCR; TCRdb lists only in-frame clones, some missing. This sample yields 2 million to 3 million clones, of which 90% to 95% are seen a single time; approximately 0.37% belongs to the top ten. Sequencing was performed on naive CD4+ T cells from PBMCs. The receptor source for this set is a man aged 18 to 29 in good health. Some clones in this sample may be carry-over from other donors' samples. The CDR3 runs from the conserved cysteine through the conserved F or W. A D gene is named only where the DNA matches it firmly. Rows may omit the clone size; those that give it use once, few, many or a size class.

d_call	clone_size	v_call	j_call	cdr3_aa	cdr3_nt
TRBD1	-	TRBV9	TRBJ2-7	CASSVGTADYEQYF	TGTGCCAGCAGCGTGGGGACAGCAGACTACGAGCAGTACTTC
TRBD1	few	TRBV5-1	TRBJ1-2	CASSPRTGGYTF	TGCGCCAGCAGCCCCCGGACAGGCGGCTACACCTTC
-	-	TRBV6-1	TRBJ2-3	CASSAAVGAADTQYF	TGTGCCAGCAGTGCAGCTGTCGGGGCGGCAGATACGCAGTATTTT
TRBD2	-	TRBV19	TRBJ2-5	CASGWTSGQETQYF	TGTGCCAGCGGCTGGACTAGCGGACAAGAGACCCAGTACTTC
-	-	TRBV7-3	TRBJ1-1	CASSQQPNTEAFF	TGTGCCAGCAGCCAACAGCCGAACACTGAAGCTTTCTTT
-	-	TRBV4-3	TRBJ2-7	CASSQDRGGTSSYEQYF	TGCGCCAGCAGCCAAGATCGTGGGGGGACAAGCTCCTACGAGCAGTACTTC
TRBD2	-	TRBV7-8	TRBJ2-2	CASSLATSGSHLTGELFF	TGTGCCAGCAGCTTAGCAACTAGCGGGAGTCATCTCACCGGGGAGCTGTTTTTT
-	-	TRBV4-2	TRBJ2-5	CASSQKSGVLGETQYF	TGTGCCAGCAGCCAAAAATCGGGAGTACTGGGAGAGACCCAGTACTTC
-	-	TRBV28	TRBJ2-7	CASSLLAPSYEQYF	TGTGCCAGCAGTTTACTAGCCCCCTCCTACGAGCAGTACTTC
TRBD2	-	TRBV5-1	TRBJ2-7	CASSKTGTSLIYEQYF	TGCGCCAGCAGCAAAACCGGGACTAGTCTAATCTACGAGCAGTACTTC
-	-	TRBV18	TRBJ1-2	CASSPTVDYGYTF	TGTGCCAGCTCACCAACAGTAGACTATGGCTACACCTTC
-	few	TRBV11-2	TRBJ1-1	CASSRPGAPNTEAFF	TGTGCCAGCAGCAGGCCAGGGGCCCCGAACACTGAAGCTTTCTTT
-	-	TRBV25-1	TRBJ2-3	CASSSDRRTDTQYF	TGTGCCAGCAGTTCCGACCGGCGCACAGATACGCAGTATTTT
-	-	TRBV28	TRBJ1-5	CASYGPLPIDQPQHF	TGTGCCAGCTACGGGCCCCTACCAATTGACCAGCCCCAGCATTTT
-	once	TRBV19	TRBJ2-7	CASRPKAGWYEQYF	TGTGCCAGTAGGCCAAAGGCGGGGTGGTACGAGCAGTACTTC
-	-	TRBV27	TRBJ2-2	CASSHNGRNTGELFF	TGTGCCAGCAGCCATAACGGGAGGAACACCGGGGAGCTGTTTTTT
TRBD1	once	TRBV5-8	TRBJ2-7	CASRRQGANEQYF	TGTGCCAGCAGGAGACAGGGGGCGAACGAGCAGTACTTC
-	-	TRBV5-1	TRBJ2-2	CASSWDFNTGELFF	TGCGCCAGCAGTTGGGACTTTAACACCGGGGAGCTGTTTTTT
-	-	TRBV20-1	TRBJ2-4	CSPSVGNIQYF	TGCAGTCCTAGCGTCGGAAACATTCAGTACTTC
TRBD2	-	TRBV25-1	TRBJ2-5	CASSEREVQETQYF	TGTGCCAGCAGTGAGCGGGAGGTTCAAGAGACCCAGTACTTC
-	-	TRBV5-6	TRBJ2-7	CASSPTWSSYEQYF	TGTGCCAGCAGCCCTACTTGGTCATCCTACGAGCAGTACTTC
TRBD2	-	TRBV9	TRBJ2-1	CASSYRSRELIDEQFF	TGTGCCAGCAGCTACCGTTCGCGGGAGCTTATCGATGAGCAGTTCTTC
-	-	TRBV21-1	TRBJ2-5	CASSKEGRESQETQYF	TGTGCCAGCAGCAAAGAGGGCAGGGAAAGCCAAGAGACCCAGTACTTC
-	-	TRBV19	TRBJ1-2	CASSIVTVRNYGYTF	TGTGCCAGTAGTATAGTCACGGTCCGCAACTATGGCTACACCTTC
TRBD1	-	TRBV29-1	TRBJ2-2	CSVDRGRRGTGELFF	TGCAGCGTCGACAGGGGGCGCCGAGGAACCGGGGAGCTGTTTTTT
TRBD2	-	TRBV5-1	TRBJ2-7	CASSLGGLASKYF	TGCGCCAGCAGCTTGGGTGGACTAGCTTCTAAGTACTTC
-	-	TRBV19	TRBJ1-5	CASSSVSNQPQHF	TGTGCCAGTAGTTCTGTGAGCAATCAGCCCCAGCATTTT
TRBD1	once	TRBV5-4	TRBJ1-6	CASSGTGNNSPLHF	TGTGCCAGTAGCGGGACAGGGAACAATTCACCCCTCCACTTT
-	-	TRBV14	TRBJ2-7	CASSSLVGYEQYF	TGTGCCAGCAGCTCATTAGTGGGGTACGAGCAGTACTTC
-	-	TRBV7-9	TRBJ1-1	CASSLAWEGGTEAFF	TGTGCCAGCAGCTTAGCGTGGGAGGGGGGCACTGAAGCTTTCTTT
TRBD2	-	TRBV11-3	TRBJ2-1	CASSSSGGLTEQFF	TGTGCCAGCAGCTCTTCCGGGGGACTAACAGAGCAGTTCTTC
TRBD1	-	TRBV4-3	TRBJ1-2	CASSQVRGNYGYTF	TGCGCCAGCAGCCAAGTCAGGGGGAACTATGGCTACACCTTC
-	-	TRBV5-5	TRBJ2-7	CASSLSFSYEQYF	TGTGCCAGCAGCTTATCCTTCTCCTACGAGCAGTACTTC
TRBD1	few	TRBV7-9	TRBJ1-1	CASSLKGTGENTEAFF	TGTGCCAGCAGCTTGAAGGGGACAGGGGAGAACACTGAAGCTTTCTTT
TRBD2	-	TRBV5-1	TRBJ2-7	CASSSRLAGVDEQYF	TGCGCCAGCAGCTCCAGACTAGCGGGAGTGGACGAGCAGTACTTC
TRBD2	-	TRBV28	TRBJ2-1	CASSLEGLAGNEQFF	TGTGCCAGCAGTTTGGAAGGACTAGCGGGAAATGAGCAGTTCTTC
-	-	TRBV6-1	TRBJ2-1	CASTSGPNSYNEQFF	TGTGCCAGCACCTCCGGGCCAAACTCCTACAATGAGCAGTTCTTC
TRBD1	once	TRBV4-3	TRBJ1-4	CASSQVPRDSWGPNNEKLFF	TGCGCCAGCAGCCAAGTCCCCCGGGACAGCTGGGGGCCTAATAATGAAAAACTGTTTTTT
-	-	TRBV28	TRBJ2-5	CASSVHETQYF	TGTGCCAGCAGTGTTCATGAGACCCAGTACTTC
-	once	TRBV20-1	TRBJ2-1	CSASPEDEQFF	TGCAGTGCTTCACCTGAGGATGAGCAGTTCTTC
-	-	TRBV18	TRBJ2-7	CASSPTTYEQYF	TGTGCCAGCTCACCGACAACCTACGAGCAGTACTTC
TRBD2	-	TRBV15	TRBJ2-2	CATSRGTSGRRVFF	TGTGCCACCAGCAGAGGGACTAGCGGGAGACGGGTGTTTTTT
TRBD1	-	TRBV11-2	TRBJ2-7	CASSLVQGIGETRSYEQYF	TGTGCCAGCAGCTTAGTACAGGGGATTGGGGAAACCCGCTCCTACGAGCAGTACTTC
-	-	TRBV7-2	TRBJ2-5	CASSIQIVETQYF	TGTGCCAGCAGCATCCAAATAGTAGAGACCCAGTACTTC
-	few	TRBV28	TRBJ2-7	CASSRYEQYF	TGTGCCAGCAGTAGATACGAGCAGTACTTC
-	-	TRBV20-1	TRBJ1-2	CSARGRGYTF	TGCAGTGCTAGAGGACGGGGCTACACCTTC
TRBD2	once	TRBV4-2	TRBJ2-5	CASSQDLTSGSETQYF	TGTGCCAGCAGCCAAGATCTGACTAGCGGGAGTGAGACCCAGTACTTC
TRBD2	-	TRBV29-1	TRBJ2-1	CSGDSGGNEQFF	TGCAGCGGGGATAGCGGGGGGAATGAGCAGTTCTTC
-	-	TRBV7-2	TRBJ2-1	CASSLGGTYNEQFF	TGTGCCAGCAGCTTGGGCGGAACCTACAATGAGCAGTTCTTC
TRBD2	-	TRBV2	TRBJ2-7	CASSSLAGGTYEQYF	TGTGCCAGCAGTTCACTAGCGGGAGGGACCTACGAGCAGTACTTC
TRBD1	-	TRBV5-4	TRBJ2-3	CASSLGGGTGSTDTQYF	TGTGCCAGCAGCTTGGGAGGTGGGACAGGTAGCACAGATACGCAGTATTTT
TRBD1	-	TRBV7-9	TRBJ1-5	CASSSRQGGRNQPQHF	TGTGCCAGCAGCTCACGACAGGGCGGGCGCAATCAGCCCCAGCATTTT
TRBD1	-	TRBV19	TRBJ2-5	CASSLGTGGRETQYF	TGTGCCAGTAGCCTCGGGACAGGGGGAAGAGAGACCCAGTACTTC
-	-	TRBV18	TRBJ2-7	CASSPFLQDENEQYF	TGTGCCAGCTCACCATTTCTGCAGGACGAGAACGAGCAGTACTTC